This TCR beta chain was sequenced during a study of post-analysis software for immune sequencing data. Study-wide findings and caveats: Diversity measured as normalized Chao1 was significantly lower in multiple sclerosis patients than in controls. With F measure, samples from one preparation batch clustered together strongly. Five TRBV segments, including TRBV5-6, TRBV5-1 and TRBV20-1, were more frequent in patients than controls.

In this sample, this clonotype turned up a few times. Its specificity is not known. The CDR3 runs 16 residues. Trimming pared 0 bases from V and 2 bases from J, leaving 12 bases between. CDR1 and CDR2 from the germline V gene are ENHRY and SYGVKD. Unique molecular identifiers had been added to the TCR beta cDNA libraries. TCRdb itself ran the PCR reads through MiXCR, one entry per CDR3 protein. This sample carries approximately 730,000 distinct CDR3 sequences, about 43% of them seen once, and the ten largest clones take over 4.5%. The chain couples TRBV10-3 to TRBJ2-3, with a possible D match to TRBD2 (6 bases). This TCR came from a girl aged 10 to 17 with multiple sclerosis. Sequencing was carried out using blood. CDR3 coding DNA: TGTGCCATCAGTGAGTCGAATAGCGGATCCACAGATACGCAGTATTTT. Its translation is CAISESNSGSTDTQYF.